The 5 T cell receptor beta chains reported below all come from one sample, sequenced in a study of cytomegalovirus exposure and HLA in healthy donors. Researchers ran the PCR with 60 Vbeta and 13 Jbeta primers. Sequencing used immunoSEQ multiplex PCR; TCRdb keeps in-frame clones, though not all of them. The repertoire includes 75,000 to 100,000 clones, around 80% of them detected once, and over 15% sits in the top ten. Sequenced sample: PBMCs. These receptors came from a man in his sixties in good health and CMV-seropositive.

J is TRBJ1-1 and V is TRBV28; D gene ambiguous. V was pared by 3 bases and J by 5 bases, with 16 bases between. The CDR3 totals 15 residues. CDR1 and CDR2 (germline): MDHEN, SYDVKM. The CDR3 loop reads CASSFSDNQRTEAFF. The DNA of the CDR3 is TGTGCCAGCAGTTTTTCCGACAACCAACGAACTGAAGCTTTCTTT.

This chain uses TRBV6-5 with TRBJ1-2; D may be TRBD1 (6 bases). CDR3 length: 14 amino acids. Between the trimmed V and J ends, which lost 0 bases and 8 bases, there was a span of 13 bases. Germline loops: CDR1 MNHEY, CDR2 SVGAGI. CDR3 sequence: CASSYSSVQGGYTF. CDR3 coding DNA: TGTGCCAGCAGTTACTCGAGTGTTCAGGGGGGCTACACCTTC.

The rearrangement uses TRBV9 and TRBJ1-3, with D unclear. V gave up 3 bases and J gave up 0 bases, with 10 bases separating them. CDR3 size: 15 residues. Germline CDR1 reads SGDLS; CDR2 reads YYNGEE. The CDR3 is CASSAEGSSGNTIYF. In DNA, the CDR3 is TGTGCCAGCAGCGCAGAAGGGAGCTCTGGAAACACCATATATTTT.

This chain joins TRBV2 and TRBJ1-6; the match to TRBD1 covers 9 bases. Germline values: CDR1 SNHLY, CDR2 FYNNEI. This CDR3 spans 16 amino acids. Trimming took 2 bases from V and 7 from J; bases not matched to a gene: 6. CDR3 DNA: TGTGCCAGCAGTGAAATGGGGACAGGGATGAATTCACCCCTCCACTTT. Protein: CASSEMGTGMNSPLHF.

The table lists this clone with a count of one. The J gene is TRBJ2-7, the V gene TRBV19; 9 bases match TRBD1. After removal of 6 bases from V and 1 base from J, the junction contained 10 bases not matched to a gene. The CDR3 spans 16 residues. CDR1 LNHDA and CDR2 SQIVND come from the germline V gene (reference sequence). In nucleotides, the CDR3 is TGTGCCAGTAGCTTCAGGGAGGGACAGGGTTCCTACGAGCAGTACTTC. Residues: CASSFREGQGSYEQYF.